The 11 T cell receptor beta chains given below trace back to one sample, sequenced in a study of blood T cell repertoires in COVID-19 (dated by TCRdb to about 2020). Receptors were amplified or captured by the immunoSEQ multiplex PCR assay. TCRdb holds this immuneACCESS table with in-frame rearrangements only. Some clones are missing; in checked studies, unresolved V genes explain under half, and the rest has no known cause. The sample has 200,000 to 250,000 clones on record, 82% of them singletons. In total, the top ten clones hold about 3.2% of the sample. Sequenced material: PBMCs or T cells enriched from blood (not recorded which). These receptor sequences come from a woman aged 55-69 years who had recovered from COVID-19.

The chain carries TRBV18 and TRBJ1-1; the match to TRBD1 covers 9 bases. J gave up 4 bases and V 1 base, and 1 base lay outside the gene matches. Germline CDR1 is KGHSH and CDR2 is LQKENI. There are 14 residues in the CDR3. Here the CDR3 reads CASSPLTGGTEAFF. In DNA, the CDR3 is TGTGCCAGCTCACCACTGACAGGGGGCACTGAAGCTTTCTTT. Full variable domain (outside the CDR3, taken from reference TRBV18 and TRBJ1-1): NAGVMQNPRHLVRRRGQEARLRCSPMKGHSHVYWYRQLPEEGLKFMVYLQKENIIDESGMPKERFSAEFPKEGPSILRIQQVVRGDSAAYFCASSPLTGGTEAFFGQGTRLTVV.

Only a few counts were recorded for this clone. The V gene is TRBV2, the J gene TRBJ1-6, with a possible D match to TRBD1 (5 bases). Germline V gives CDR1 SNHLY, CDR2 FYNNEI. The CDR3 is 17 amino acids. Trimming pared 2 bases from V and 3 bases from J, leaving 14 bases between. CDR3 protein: CASSELGGEHYNSPLHF. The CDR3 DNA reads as TGTGCCAGCAGTGAATTGGGAGGGGAACACTATAATTCACCCCTCCACTTT.

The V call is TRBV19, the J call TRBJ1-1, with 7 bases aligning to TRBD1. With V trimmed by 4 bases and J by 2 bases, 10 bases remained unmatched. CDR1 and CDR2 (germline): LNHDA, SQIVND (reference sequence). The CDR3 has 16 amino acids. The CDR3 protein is CASSKTGAASNTEAFF. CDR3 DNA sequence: TGTGCCAGTAGTAAAACAGGGGCCGCCTCCAACACTGAAGCTTTCTTT. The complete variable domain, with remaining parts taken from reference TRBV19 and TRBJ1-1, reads DGGITQSPKYLFRKEGQNVTLSCEQNLNHDAMYWYRQDPGQGLRLIYYSQIVNDFQKGDIAEGYSVSREKKESFPLTVTSAQKNPTAFYLCASSKTGAASNTEAFFGQGTRLTVV.

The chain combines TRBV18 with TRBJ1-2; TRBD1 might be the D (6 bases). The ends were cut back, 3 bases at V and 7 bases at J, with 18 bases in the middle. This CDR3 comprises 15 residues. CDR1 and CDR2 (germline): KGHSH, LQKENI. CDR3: CASSPREGDPLGYTF. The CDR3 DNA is TGTGCCAGCTCACCGCGCGAGGGGGACCCCCTTGGCTACACCTTC.

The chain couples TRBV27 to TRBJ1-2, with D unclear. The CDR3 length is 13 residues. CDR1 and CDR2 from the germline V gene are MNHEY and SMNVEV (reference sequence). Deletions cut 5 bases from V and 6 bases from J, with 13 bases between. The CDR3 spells CASSAGNEDGYTF. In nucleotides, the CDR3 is TGTGCCAGCAGTGCGGGGAATGAAGATGGCTACACCTTC.

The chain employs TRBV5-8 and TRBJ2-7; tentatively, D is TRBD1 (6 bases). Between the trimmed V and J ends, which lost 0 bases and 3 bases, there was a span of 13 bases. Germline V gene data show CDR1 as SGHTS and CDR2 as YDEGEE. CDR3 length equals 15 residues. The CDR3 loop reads CASSLAGQSYYEQYF. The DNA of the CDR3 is TGTGCCAGCAGCTTGGCCGGACAGAGCTACTACGAGCAGTACTTC.

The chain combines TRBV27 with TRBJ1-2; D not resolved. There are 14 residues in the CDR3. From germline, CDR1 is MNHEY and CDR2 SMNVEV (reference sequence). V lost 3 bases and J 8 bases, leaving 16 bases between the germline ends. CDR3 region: CASSFDGGGAGYTF. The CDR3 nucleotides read TGTGCCAGCAGTTTCGATGGCGGAGGCGCGGGCTACACCTTC.

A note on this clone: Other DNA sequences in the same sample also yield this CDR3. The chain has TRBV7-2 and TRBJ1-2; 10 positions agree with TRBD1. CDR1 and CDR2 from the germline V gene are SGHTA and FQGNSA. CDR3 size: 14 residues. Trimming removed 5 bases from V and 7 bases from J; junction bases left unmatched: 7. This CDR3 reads CASSEDRGRLGYTF. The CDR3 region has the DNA TGTGCCAGCAGCGAAGACAGGGGGCGGCTTGGCTACACCTTC.

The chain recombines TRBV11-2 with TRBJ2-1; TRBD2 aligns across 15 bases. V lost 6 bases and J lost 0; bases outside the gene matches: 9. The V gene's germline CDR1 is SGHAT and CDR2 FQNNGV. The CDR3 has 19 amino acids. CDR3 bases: TGTGCCAGCAGTTATCCGGGACTAGCGGGGGGTGGCTCCTACAATGAGCAGTTCTTC. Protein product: CASSYPGLAGGGSYNEQFF.

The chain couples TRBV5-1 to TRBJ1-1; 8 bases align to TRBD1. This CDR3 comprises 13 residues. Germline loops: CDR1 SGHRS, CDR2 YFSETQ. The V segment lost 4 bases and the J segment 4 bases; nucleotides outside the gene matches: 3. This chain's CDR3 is CASSGQGGTEAFF. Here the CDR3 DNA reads TGCGCCAGCAGCGGACAGGGAGGCACTGAAGCTTTCTTT.

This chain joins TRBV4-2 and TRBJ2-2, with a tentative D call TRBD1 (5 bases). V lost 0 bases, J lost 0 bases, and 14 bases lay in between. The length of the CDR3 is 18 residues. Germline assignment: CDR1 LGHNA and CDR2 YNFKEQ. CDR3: CASSQESRGHSNTGELFF. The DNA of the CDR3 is TGTGCCAGCAGCCAAGAAAGCCGAGGACACTCGAACACCGGGGAGCTGTTTTTT.